Below are 8 T cell receptor beta chains sequenced from a single sample in a study. TCRdb passed the RT-PCR reads through MiXCR, listing each CDR3 protein once. Here the sample spans fewer than 800,000 distinct CDR3 sequences, approximately 15% being singletons. Specimen: memory CD4+ T cells from blood. The receptors were sampled from a female donor in good health, serving as a healthy control.

As concerns this clonotype: Its ends do not fully match the called genes, so a read error is possible. The rearrangement uses TRBV5-1 and TRBJ2-3; the D gene is possibly TRBD1 (5 bases). This CDR3 comprises 13 residues. In germline, CDR1 is SGHRS, CDR2 YFSETQ. The CDR3 coding sequence is TGCGCCAACAGCTTAGGGGGCACAGATACGCAGTATTTT. This codes for CANSLGGTDTQYF.

The CDR3 loop is CSAGRKGQGSYEQYF. Here the CDR3 DNA reads TGCAGTGCCGGTCGGAAAGGACAGGGCTCCTACGAGCAGTACTTC. The V call is TRBV20-1, the J call TRBJ2-7; 8 bases agree with TRBD1. The CDR3 is 15 amino acids. Trimming cost V 6 bases and J 0 bases; bases outside gene matches: 10. Germline V gene sequence: CDR1 DFQATT, CDR2 SNEGSKA (reference sequence).

V gene TRBV20-1 combines with J gene TRBJ1-1; no clear D gene. Germline assignment: CDR1 DFQATT and CDR2 SNEGSKA (reference sequence). V gave up 5 bases and J gave up 5 bases, with 15 bases separating them. The CDR3 is 13 amino acids. DNA for the CDR3: TGCAGTGCTTCCCCGGAGGTGGGGACTGAAGCTTTCTTT. Residues: CSASPEVGTEAFF.

This clonotype was picked up many times. V is TRBV6-5 and J is TRBJ2-1, with D unclear. Deletions cut 7 bases from V and 4 bases from J, with 11 bases between. The germline CDR1 and CDR2 sequences are MNHEY and SVGAGI. The CDR3 consists of 13 residues. The CDR3 nucleotides read TGTGCCAGCAAACTGGACGGATACAATGAGCAGTTCTTC. Residues: CASKLDGYNEQFF.

This clonotype showed up just a few times. With a much larger clone just one base away, this may be a read error. The chain has TRBV29-1 and TRBJ1-5, with D maybe TRBD1 (5 bases). V was shortened by 8 bases and J by 5 bases, with 19 bases between the two germline ends. The length of the CDR3 is 14 residues. Looked up from germline, CDR1 is SQVTM and CDR2 is ANQGSEA. The CDR3 loop reads CSFALRDGDQPQHF. CDR3 nucleotides: TGCAGCTTTGCCCTGAGGGACGGCGATCAGCCCCAGCATTTT.

This clonotype showed up just a few times. The junction departs from the called germline gene at one end, perhaps through a read error. The gene calls are TRBV24-1 and TRBJ2-1, with D possibly TRBD1 on 6 matching bases. Germline CDR1 and CDR2: KGHDR and SFDVKD. The CDR3 contains 15 residues. The CDR3 region has the DNA TGTGCCACGAGTGAGGACAGTAAATTCTACAATGAGCAGTTCTTC. Amino acid sequence: CATSEDSKFYNEQFF.

This clonotype was seen only a few times. This rearrangement joins TRBV9 to TRBJ2-3; 8 nucleotides match TRBD2. Germline values: CDR1 SGDLS, CDR2 YYNGEE. The CDR3 has 15 amino acids. Unmatched junction bases numbered 6, after V lost 0 bases and J lost 6 bases. The CDR3 loop reads CASSVDGRAEDTQYF. The CDR3 region has the DNA TGTGCCAGCAGCGTAGACGGGAGGGCGGAGGATACGCAGTATTTT.

This clonotype was seen ten or more times. V is TRBV7-3 and J is TRBJ2-3; TRBD2 matches at 7 bases. With 5 bases clipped from V and 1 base from J, the junction kept 6 bases outside the gene matches. The CDR3 sequence is 15 residues long. The germline V gene has CDR1 SGHTA and CDR2 FQGTGA. The CDR3 DNA sequence: TGTGCCAGCAGCCCCCGGGGAGGGGGCACAGATACGCAGTATTTT. Protein: CASSPRGGGTDTQYF.